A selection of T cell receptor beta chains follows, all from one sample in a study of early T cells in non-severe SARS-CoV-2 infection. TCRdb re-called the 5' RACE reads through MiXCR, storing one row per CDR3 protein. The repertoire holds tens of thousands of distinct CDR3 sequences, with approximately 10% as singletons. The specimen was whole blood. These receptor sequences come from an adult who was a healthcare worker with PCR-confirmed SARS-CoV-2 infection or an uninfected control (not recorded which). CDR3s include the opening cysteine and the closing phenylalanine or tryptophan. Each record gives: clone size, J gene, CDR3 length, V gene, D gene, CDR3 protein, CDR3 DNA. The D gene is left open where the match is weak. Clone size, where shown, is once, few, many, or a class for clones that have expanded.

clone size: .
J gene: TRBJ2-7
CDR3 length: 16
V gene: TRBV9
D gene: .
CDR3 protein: CASSVVSIIGSYEQYF
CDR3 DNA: TGTGCCAGCAGCGTAGTAAGTATAATCGGGTCCTACGAGCAGTACTTC

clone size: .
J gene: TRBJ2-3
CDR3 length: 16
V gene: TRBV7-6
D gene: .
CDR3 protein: CASSSLAGVHTDTQYF
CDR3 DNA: TGTGCCAGCAGCTCGCTCGCAGGGGTTCACACAGATACGCAGTATTTT

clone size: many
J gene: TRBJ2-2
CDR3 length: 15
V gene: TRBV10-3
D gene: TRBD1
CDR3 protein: CAISPGQGGTGELFF
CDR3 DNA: TGTGCCATCAGCCCGGGACAGGGCGGAACCGGGGAGCTGTTTTTT

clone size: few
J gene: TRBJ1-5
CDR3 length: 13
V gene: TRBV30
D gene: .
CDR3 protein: CAWERGGNQPQHF
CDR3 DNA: TGTGCCTGGGAAAGGGGGGGCAATCAGCCCCAGCATTTT

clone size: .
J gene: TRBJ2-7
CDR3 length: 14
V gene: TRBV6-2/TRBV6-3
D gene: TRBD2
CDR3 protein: CASSGLAGSYEQYF
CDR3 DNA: TGTGCCAGCAGCGGACTAGCGGGGAGCTACGAGCAGTACTTC

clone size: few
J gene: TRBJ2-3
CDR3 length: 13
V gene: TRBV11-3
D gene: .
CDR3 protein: CASSHAGTDTQYF
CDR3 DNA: TGTGCCAGCAGCCATGCAGGCACAGATACGCAGTATTTT

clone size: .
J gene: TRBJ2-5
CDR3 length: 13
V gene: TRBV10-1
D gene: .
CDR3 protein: CASSPGPRETQYF
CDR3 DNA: TGCGCCAGCAGTCCCGGCCCGAGGGAGACCCAGTACTTC

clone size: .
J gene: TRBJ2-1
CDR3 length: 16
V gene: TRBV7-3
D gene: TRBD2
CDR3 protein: CASSSPGTSGSNEQFF
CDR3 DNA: TGTGCCAGCAGCTCCCCCGGGACTAGCGGAAGCAATGAGCAGTTCTTC

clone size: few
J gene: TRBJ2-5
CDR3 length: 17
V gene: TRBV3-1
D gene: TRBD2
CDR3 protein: CASSQDLRGGRQETQYF
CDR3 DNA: TGTGCCAGCAGCCAAGATCTGCGGGGGGGCCGCCAAGAGACCCAGTACTTC

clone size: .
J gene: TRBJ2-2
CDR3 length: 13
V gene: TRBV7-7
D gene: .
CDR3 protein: CASSSEGAGELFF
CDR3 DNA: TGTGCCAGCAGCTCCGAGGGGGCCGGGGAGCTGTTTTTT

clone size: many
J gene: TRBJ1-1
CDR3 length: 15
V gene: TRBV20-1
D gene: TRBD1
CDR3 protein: CSALQGSKMNTEAFF
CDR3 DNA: TGCAGTGCTCTACAGGGGAGCAAAATGAACACTGAAGCTTTCTTT

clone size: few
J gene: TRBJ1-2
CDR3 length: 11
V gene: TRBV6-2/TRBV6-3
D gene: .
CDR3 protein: CASSPSYGYTF
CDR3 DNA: TGTGCCAGCAGCCCTTCCTATGGCTACACCTTC

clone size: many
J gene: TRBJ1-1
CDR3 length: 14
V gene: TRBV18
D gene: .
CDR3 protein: CASSLPNMNTEAFF
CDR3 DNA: TGTGCCAGCTCTCTACCTAACATGAACACTGAAGCTTTCTTT

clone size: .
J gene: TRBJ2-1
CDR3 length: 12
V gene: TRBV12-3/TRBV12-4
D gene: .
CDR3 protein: CASSLGIYEQFF
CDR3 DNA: TGTGCCAGCAGTTTAGGGATCTATGAGCAGTTCTTC

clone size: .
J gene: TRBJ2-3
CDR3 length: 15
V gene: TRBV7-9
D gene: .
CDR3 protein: CASSSGHRNTDTQYF
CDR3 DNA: TGTGCCAGCAGCTCCGGGCACAGAAACACAGATACGCAGTATTTT

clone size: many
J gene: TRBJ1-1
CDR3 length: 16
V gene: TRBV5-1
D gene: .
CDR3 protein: CASGPDVREVNTEAFF
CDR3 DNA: TGCGCCAGCGGTCCAGATGTGAGGGAGGTGAACACTGAAGCTTTCTTT

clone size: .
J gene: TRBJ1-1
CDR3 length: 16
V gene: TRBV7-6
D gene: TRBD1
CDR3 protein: CASSLYHTGGAAEAFF
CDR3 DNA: TGTGCCAGCAGCTTATACCATACAGGGGGCGCCGCTGAAGCTTTCTTT

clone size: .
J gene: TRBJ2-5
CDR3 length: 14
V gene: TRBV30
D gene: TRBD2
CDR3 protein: CAWNLAGVQETQYF
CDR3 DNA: TGTGCCTGGAATCTAGCGGGGGTCCAAGAGACCCAGTACTTC

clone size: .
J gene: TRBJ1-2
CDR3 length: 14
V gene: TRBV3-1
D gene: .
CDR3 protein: CASSQDEIHYGYTF
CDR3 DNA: TGTGCCAGCAGCCAAGATGAGATTCACTATGGCTACACCTTC

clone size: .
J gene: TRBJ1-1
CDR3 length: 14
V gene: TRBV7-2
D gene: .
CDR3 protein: CASSLGRDQGEAFF
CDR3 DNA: TGTGCCAGCAGCTTAGGCCGGGACCAAGGGGAAGCTTTCTTT

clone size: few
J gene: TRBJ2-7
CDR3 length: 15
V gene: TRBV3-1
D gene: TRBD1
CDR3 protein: CASSQVGTGPYEQYF
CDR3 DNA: TGTGCCAGCAGCCAAGTAGGGACAGGGCCCTACGAGCAGTACTTC

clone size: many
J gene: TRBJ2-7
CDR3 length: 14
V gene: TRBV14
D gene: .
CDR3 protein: CASSRLDGTDEQYF
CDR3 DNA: TGTGCCAGCAGCCGACTTGACGGGACTGACGAGCAGTACTTC

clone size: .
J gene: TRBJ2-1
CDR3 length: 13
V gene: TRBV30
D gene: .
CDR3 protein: CACRRGPYNEQFF
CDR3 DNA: TGTGCCTGTCGGAGGGGCCCTTACAATGAGCAGTTCTTC

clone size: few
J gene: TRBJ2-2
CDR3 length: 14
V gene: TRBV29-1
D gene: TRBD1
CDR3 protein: CSVGRDSATGELFF
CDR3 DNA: TGCAGCGTTGGCCGGGACAGTGCCACCGGGGAGCTGTTTTTT

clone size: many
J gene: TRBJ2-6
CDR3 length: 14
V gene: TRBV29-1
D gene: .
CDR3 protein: CSVLPLRTDGVLTF
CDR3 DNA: TGCAGCGTTCTACCTCTACGGACCGACGGGGTCCTGACTTTC

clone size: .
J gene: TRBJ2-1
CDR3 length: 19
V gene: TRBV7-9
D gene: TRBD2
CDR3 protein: CASSTPGLADRGVSNEQFF
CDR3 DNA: TGTGCCAGCAGCACACCGGGACTAGCGGACCGGGGGGTATCCAATGAGCAGTTCTTC

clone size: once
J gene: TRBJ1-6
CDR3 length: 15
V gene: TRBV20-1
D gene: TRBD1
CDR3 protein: CSARVPGQANSPLHF
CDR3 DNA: TGCAGTGCTAGAGTACCGGGACAGGCCAATTCACCCCTCCACTTT

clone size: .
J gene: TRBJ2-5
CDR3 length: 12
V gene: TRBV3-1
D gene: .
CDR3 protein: CASSHHGETQYF
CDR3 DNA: TGTGCCAGCAGCCACCATGGTGAGACCCAGTACTTC

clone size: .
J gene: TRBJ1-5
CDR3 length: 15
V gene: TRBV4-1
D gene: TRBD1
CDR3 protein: CASSHDRGAGQPQHF
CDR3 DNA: TGCGCCAGCAGCCATGACAGGGGGGCGGGACAGCCCCAGCATTTT

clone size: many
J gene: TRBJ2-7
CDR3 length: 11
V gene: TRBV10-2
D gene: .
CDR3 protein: CAAGFSYEQYF
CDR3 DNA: TGCGCCGCGGGGTTCTCCTACGAGCAGTACTTC

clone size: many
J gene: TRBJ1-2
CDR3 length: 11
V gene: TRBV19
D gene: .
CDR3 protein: CASSGNYGYTF
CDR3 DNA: TGTGCCAGTTCAGGCAACTATGGCTACACCTTC

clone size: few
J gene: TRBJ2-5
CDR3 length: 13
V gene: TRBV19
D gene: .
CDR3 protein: CASSMLAQETQYF
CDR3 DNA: TGTGCCAGTAGTATGTTGGCACAAGAGACCCAGTACTTC

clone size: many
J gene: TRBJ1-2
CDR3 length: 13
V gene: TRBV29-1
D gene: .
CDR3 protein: CSVGMGGGYGYTF
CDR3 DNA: TGCAGCGTTGGAATGGGCGGCGGCTATGGCTACACCTTC

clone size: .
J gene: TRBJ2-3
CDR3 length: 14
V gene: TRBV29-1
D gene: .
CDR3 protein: CSVGKRASTDTQYF
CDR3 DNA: TGCAGCGTTGGCAAGCGGGCAAGCACAGATACGCAGTATTTT